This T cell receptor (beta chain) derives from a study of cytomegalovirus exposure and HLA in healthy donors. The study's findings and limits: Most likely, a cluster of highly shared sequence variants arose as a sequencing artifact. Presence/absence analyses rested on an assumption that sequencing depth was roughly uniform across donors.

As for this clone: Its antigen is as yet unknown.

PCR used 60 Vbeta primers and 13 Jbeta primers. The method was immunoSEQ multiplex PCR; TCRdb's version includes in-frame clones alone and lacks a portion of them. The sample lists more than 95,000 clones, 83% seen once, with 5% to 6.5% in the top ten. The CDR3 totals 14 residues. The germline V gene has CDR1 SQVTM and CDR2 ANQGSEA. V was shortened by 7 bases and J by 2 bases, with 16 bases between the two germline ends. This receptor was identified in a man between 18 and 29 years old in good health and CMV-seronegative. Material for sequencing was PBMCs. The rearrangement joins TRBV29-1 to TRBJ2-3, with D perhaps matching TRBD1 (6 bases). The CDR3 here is CSAHTGIATDTQYF. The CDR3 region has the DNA TGCAGCGCCCACACAGGGATCGCCACAGATACGCAGTATTTT.